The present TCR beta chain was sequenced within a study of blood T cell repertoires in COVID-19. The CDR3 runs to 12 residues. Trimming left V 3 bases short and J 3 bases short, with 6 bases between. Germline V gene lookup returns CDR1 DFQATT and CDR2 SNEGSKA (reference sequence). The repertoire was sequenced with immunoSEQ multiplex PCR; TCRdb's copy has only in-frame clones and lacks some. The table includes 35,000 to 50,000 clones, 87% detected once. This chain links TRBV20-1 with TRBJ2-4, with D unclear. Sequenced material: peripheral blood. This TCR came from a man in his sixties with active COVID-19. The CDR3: CSASSGKNIQYF. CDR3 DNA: TGCAGTGCTAGTTCGGGCAAAAACATTCAGTACTTC.